This T cell receptor (beta chain) was identified in a study of shared clonotypes between healthy human individuals. TCRdb's table, derived via immunoSEQ multiplex PCR, lists solely in-frame clones and lacks some. The data show 2.3 million or so clones, approximately 95% seen once. The sequence derives from a man between 18 and 35 years old in good health. Some clones in this sample may be carry-over from other donors' samples. The sequencing input was naive CD4+ T cells from PBMCs. Subset specified: CD45RA+ positively selected.

The DNA of the CDR3 is TGTGCCAGCAGGGGGACAGCTAGCACAGATACGCAGTATTTT. It encodes CASRGTASTDTQYF. The chain has TRBV2 and TRBJ2-3, with 7 bases lining up with TRBD1. Germline values: CDR1 SNHLY, CDR2 FYNNEI. V shed 6 bases and J 0 bases; nucleotides not matched to a gene: 3. The CDR3 sequence is 14 residues long.